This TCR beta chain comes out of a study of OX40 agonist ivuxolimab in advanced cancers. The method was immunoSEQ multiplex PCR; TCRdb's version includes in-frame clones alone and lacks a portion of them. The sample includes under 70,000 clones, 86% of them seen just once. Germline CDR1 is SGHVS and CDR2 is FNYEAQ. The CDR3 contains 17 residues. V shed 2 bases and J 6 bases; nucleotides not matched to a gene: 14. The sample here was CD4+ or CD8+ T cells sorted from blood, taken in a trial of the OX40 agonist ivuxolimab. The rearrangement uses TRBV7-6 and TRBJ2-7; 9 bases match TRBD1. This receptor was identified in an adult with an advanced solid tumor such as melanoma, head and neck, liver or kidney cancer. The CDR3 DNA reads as TGTGCCAGCAGCTTAATGGGCCGGGGACAGGGAAGGGGCGAGCAGTACTTC. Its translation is CASSLMGRGQGRGEQYF.